The sequence of this T cell receptor (beta chain) was determined in a study of cytomegalovirus exposure and HLA in healthy donors. CDR1 is SGHVS, CDR2 FQNEAQ, per germline. The CDR3 is 14 amino acids. V was trimmed by 5 bases and J by 1 base, leaving 11 bases between them. The study ran its PCR with 60 Vbeta and 13 Jbeta primers. Here immunoSEQ multiplex PCR was the method, and the copy in TCRdb shows in-frame clones only, minus some. Among 200,000 to 250,000 clones listed, roughly 79% were seen once. The sample was PBMCs. The receptor's source is a woman aged 40 to 49 in good health and CMV-seronegative. The V call is TRBV7-8, the J call TRBJ1-1; a possible D gene is TRBD1 (5 bases). CDR3 residues: CASSLGGRNTEAFF. The CDR3 DNA reads TGTGCCAGCAGCCTTGGGGGGAGGAACACTGAAGCTTTCTTT. The full variable domain, completed using reference TRBV7-8 and TRBJ1-1, is GAGVSQSPRYKVAKRGQDVALRCDPISGHVSLFWYQQALGQGPEFLTYFQNEAQLDKSGLPSDRFFAERPEGSVSTLKIQRTQQEDSAVYLCASSLGGRNTEAFFGQGTRLTVV.